These 18 T cell receptor beta chains originate from one sample sequenced in a study of cytomegalovirus exposure and HLA in healthy donors. The PCR employed 60 Vbeta primers together with 13 Jbeta primers. Assay used: immunoSEQ multiplex PCR; TCRdb lists only in-frame clones, some missing. In the table there are over 100,000 clones, 73% of which are singletons. The sequencing input was PBMCs. The source of these receptors is a woman between 40 and 55 years old in good health and CMV-seropositive.

A few counts support this clone. CDR3 amino acids: CASSLSGGANNEQFF. The CDR3 DNA reads as TGTGCCAGCAGCCTTAGCGGGGGGGCCAACAATGAGCAGTTCTTC. V gene TRBV7-2 combines with J gene TRBJ2-1, with TRBD2 matching over 11 bases. The CDR3 extends over 15 amino acids. Per the germline V gene, CDR1 is SGHTA and CDR2 is FQGNSA. With 5 bases clipped from V and 5 bases from J, the junction kept 5 bases outside the gene matches.

Here the CDR3 DNA reads TGTGCCAGCAGCTTCCACCCCGGGACAGGGGGCGGAGAGCAGTACTTC. Encoded protein: CASSFHPGTGGGEQYF. The V gene is TRBV7-9, the J gene TRBJ2-7; 12 bases are a match to TRBD1. CDR3 length: 16 residues. Germline CDR1 reads SEHNR; CDR2 reads FQNEAQ (reference sequence). V lost 3 bases to trimming and J lost 7 bases; unmatched junction nucleotides: 10.

Regarding this clone: Its ends do not fully match the called genes, so a read error is possible. CDR3 sequence (DNA): TGTTCCAGCAGCTTAGCTGGACAGGGGAGGGACGAGCAGTACTTC. Residues: CSSSLAGQGRDEQYF. The chain uses TRBV7-9 and TRBJ2-7, with 9 bases that match TRBD1. This CDR3 region has 15 residues. Germline V gives CDR1 SEHNR, CDR2 FQNEAQ (reference sequence).

This clone was detected a few times. The genes are TRBV4-2 and TRBJ2-3; 9 positions agree with TRBD2. V lost 0 bases, J lost 4 bases, and 14 bases stayed unmatched. Germline CDR1 LGHNA, CDR2 YNFKEQ. The CDR3 loop spans 19 amino acids. The CDR3: CASSQDTSGGPQEADTQYF. The DNA for the CDR3 is TGTGCCAGCAGCCAAGATACGAGCGGGGGGCCCCAGGAGGCAGATACGCAGTATTTT.

The table lists this clone with a few counts. V gene TRBV28 combines with J gene TRBJ2-4; 9 bases agree with TRBD1. This CDR3 contains 15 residues. The junction had 4 bases not matched to a gene; V was cut back by 6 bases and J by 1 base. Germline V gene data show CDR1 as MDHEN and CDR2 as SYDVKM. The CDR3 loop reads CASRMTGGAKNIQYF. The DNA of the CDR3 is TGTGCCAGCAGAATGACAGGGGGTGCCAAAAACATTCAGTACTTC.

The genes are TRBV5-6 and TRBJ2-2, with a possible D match to TRBD1 (5 bases). V dropped 1 base and J dropped 7 bases, with 11 bases sitting between them. Per germline, CDR1 SGHDT and CDR2 YYEEEE. This CDR3 spans 14 amino acids. The CDR3 here is CASSLPGLGGELFF. For the CDR3, the DNA is TGTGCCAGCAGCTTGCCAGGGTTAGGCGGGGAGCTGTTTTTT.

The V and J genes are TRBV5-1 and TRBJ1-4; D gene uncertain. The CDR3 spans 15 residues. V was pared by 4 bases and J by 3 bases, with 13 bases between. Germline values: CDR1 SGHRS, CDR2 YFSETQ. The CDR3 is CASSGGRGPNEKLFF. The CDR3 region has the DNA TGCGCCAGCAGCGGCGGTCGGGGTCCTAATGAAAAACTGTTTTTT.

The rearrangement joins TRBV7-9 to TRBJ1-5; D is perhaps TRBD1 (5 bases). With 4 bases removed from V and 5 bases from J, the gap between germline ends came to 9 bases. CDR1 and CDR2 (germline): SEHNR, FQNEAQ (reference sequence). The CDR3 is 13 residues long. The CDR3 is CASSSRVDQPQHF. Here the CDR3 DNA reads TGTGCCAGCAGCTCCAGGGTGGATCAGCCCCAGCATTTT.

The chain recombines TRBV9 with TRBJ1-2, with D hard to call. Per germline, CDR1 SGDLS and CDR2 YYNGEE. Trimming left V 0 bases short and J 3 bases short, with 6 bases between. This CDR3 is 13 amino acids long. The CDR3 DNA reads TGTGCCAGCAGCGTAGCTTCGGACTATGGCTACACCTTC. The encoded protein is CASSVASDYGYTF.

Here the CDR3 reads CASSSRAGITDTQYF. In DNA form, the CDR3 reads TGTGCCAGCAGTTCTCGGGCCGGGATCACAGATACGCAGTATTTT. The chain joins TRBV28 to TRBJ2-3, with D perhaps TRBD2 (5 bases). Germline loops: CDR1 MDHEN, CDR2 SYDVKM. CDR3 length equals 15 residues. Deletions cut 4 bases from V and 2 bases from J, with 13 bases between.

The chain has TRBV28 and TRBJ1-2; the D is unclear. CDR3 length: 15 residues. V was pared by 2 bases and J by 1 base, with 11 bases between. CDR1 MDHEN and CDR2 SYDVKM come from the germline V gene. The CDR3 reads CASSLPPGDNYGYTF. Here the CDR3 DNA reads TGTGCCAGCAGTTTACCGCCAGGCGATAACTATGGCTACACCTTC.

Details on this clone: Germline and junction disagree at one end, which may indicate a read error. The chain is built from TRBV7-9 and TRBJ2-3, with D unresolved. This CDR3 has 12 residues. CDR1 and CDR2 from the germline V gene are SEHNR and FQNEAQ (reference sequence). The CDR3 region has the DNA TGTGTCAGCAGCCGCGCACGAGATACGCAGTATTTT. Its translation is CVSSRARDTQYF.

This clone was detected only a few times. This rearrangement joins TRBV28 to TRBJ1-2; 7 nucleotides agree with TRBD1. Germline lookup yields CDR1 MDHEN and CDR2 SYDVKM. V was pared by 7 bases and J by 3 bases, with 8 bases of the junction left unmatched. The CDR3 covers 14 residues. The CDR3 nucleotides are TGTGCCAGCACCTTGACAGGGTTGTACTATGGCTACACCTTC. It yields the protein CASTLTGLYYGYTF.

This chain joins TRBV7-2 and TRBJ2-1; 8 nucleotides match TRBD2. Germline V gene sequence: CDR1 SGHTA, CDR2 FQGNSA. The V gene end was trimmed by 0 bases and the J gene end by 4 bases; junction bases not matched to a gene: 8. The CDR3 sequence is 17 residues long. Here the CDR3 DNA reads TGTGCCAGCAGCTTAGCTGGCGGGGGGACGGGTTACAATGAGCAGTTCTTC. This encodes CASSLAGGGTGYNEQFF.

The chain is built from TRBV19 and TRBJ2-3; maybe TRBD2 (5 bases). The V and J ends lost 3 bases and 2 bases respectively, with 9 bases between them. This CDR3 spans 14 amino acids. Germline CDR1 is LNHDA and CDR2 is SQIVND (reference sequence). The CDR3 reads CASSIIGVTDTQYF. Written as DNA, the CDR3 is TGTGCCAGTAGTATTATCGGGGTCACAGATACGCAGTATTTT.

The chain couples TRBV28 to TRBJ2-1, with D maybe TRBD2 (5 bases). Trimming pared 3 bases from V and 4 bases from J, leaving 13 bases between. CDR1 MDHEN and CDR2 SYDVKM come from the germline V gene. CDR3 length: 15 residues. CDR3 amino acids: CASSFTLTGYNEQFF. As DNA, the CDR3 is TGTGCCAGCAGTTTTACTCTGACGGGGTACAATGAGCAGTTCTTC.

The table lists this clone with a count of one. V gene TRBV9 combines with J gene TRBJ2-7; 9 bases match TRBD2. The V segment lost 0 bases and the J segment 2 bases; nucleotides outside the gene matches: 6. The length of the CDR3 is 16 residues. Germline loops: CDR1 SGDLS, CDR2 YYNGEE. CDR3 coding DNA: TGTGCCAGCAGCGTAGATCGGGCTAGCGGGGCCTACGAGCAGTACTTC. This codes for CASSVDRASGAYEQYF.

The chain joins TRBV28 to TRBJ2-2; 10 bases line up with TRBD2. The junction had 2 bases not matched to a gene; V was cut back by 6 bases and J by 1 base. This CDR3 is built from 15 residues. Germline values: CDR1 MDHEN, CDR2 SYDVKM. The CDR3 nucleotides are TGTGCCAGCAGATTAGCGGGGGGGAACACCGGGGAGCTGTTTTTT. Translating it yields CASRLAGGNTGELFF.